Listed below are T cell receptor beta chains from one sample, sequenced in a study of T cell responses to AZD1222 COVID-19 vaccine. Using immunoSEQ multiplex PCR, the repertoire was profiled, and TCRdb retains in-frame clones only, with some absent. This table has approximately 130,000 clones, more than 80% appearing once. This specimen was peripheral blood, taken 28 days after the second dose of the MenACWY control vaccine. The source is an adult who received the MenACWY meningococcal vaccine as a control. The CDR3 runs from the conserved cysteine through the conserved F or W. The order of the fields is J gene, clone size, D gene, V gene, CDR3 DNA, CDR3 protein. The D gene is left open where the match is weak. Not all rows give a size; the values are once, few, many and, for expanded clones, a class.

TRBJ2-3 | NA | NA | TRBV4-2 | TGTGCCAGCAGCCGGGACTCATCATCGGGCACAGATACGCAGTATTTT | CASSRDSSSGTDTQYF
TRBJ1-5 | NA | NA | TRBV20-1 | TGCAGTGCTAGTGACAAGTGGAATCAGCCCCAGCATTTT | CSASDKWNQPQHF
TRBJ1-4 | NA | NA | TRBV5-8 | TGTGCCAGCAGCCCCCCGTTGAGTGTAGGTCGGGAAAAACTGTTTTTT | CASSPPLSVGREKLFF
TRBJ2-1 | NA | TRBD2 | TRBV28 | TGTGCCAGCAAGGTGACTTCTTCTGAGAGCGGGAGTACCTACAATGAGCAGTTCTTC | CASKVTSSESGSTYNEQFF
TRBJ1-5 | NA | NA | TRBV5-6 | TGTGCCAGCAGCTCCGGGGGAGTTAGCAATCAGCCCCAGCATTTT | CASSSGGVSNQPQHF
TRBJ2-5 | NA | NA | TRBV2 | TGTGCCACCGAAAGACACCCCCAAGAGACCCAGTACTTC | CATERHPQETQYF
TRBJ1-4 | once | TRBD1 | TRBV18 | TGTGCCAGCTCACCCCGGGGGGACAGACAAAATGAAAAACTGTTTTTT | CASSPRGDRQNEKLFF
TRBJ2-6 | once | TRBD1 | TRBV18 | TGTGCCAGCTCACCAACAGGGGCCGGGGCCAACGTCCTGACTTTC | CASSPTGAGANVLTF
TRBJ2-7 | NA | TRBD2 | TRBV9 | TGTGCCAGCAGCGTAGGCCCCGGACTAGCGGGAGGGCCTTGGTACGAGCAGTACTTC | CASSVGPGLAGGPWYEQYF
TRBJ1-6 | NA | TRBD1 | TRBV2 | TGTGCCAGCAGGGACCGGGACAGGGTTACACCCCTCCACTTT | CASRDRDRVTPLHF
TRBJ1-5 | NA | NA | TRBV30 | TGTGCCTGGAGGGAAGGGAGTTCCAGGGGCAATCAGCCCCAGCATTTT | CAWREGSSRGNQPQHF
TRBJ2-7 | NA | TRBD1 | TRBV7-8 | TGTGCCAGCAGCTCCACCGGGACAGCAAGCTACGAGCAGTACTTC | CASSSTGTASYEQYF
TRBJ1-2 | NA | NA | TRBV27 | TGTGCCAGCAGCCTCTCGCCCCCCTATGGCTACACCTTC | CASSLSPPYGYTF
TRBJ2-3 | once | NA | TRBV7-6 | TGTGCCAGCAGCCAGGAAGGGACCAGACATATCACAGATACGCAGTATTTT | CASSQEGTRHITDTQYF
TRBJ2-5 | NA | NA | TRBV6-4 | TGTGCCAGCAGTGACCCGACAGGACCGTGGCAGACCCAGTACTTC | CASSDPTGPWQTQYF
TRBJ2-5 | NA | NA | TRBV7-9 | TGTGCCAGCAGCGACGAAAAAGAGACCCAGTACTTC | CASSDEKETQYF
TRBJ2-5 | NA | TRBD1 | TRBV6-5 | TGTGCCAGCACGGGACAGGGGGCCGGAGAGACCCAGTACTTC | CASTGQGAGETQYF
TRBJ1-6 | NA | TRBD1 | TRBV11-2 | TGTGCCAGCAGCCCCGCCGGACAGGGTGGGTTCACCCTCCACTTT | CASSPAGQGGFTLHF
TRBJ1-5 | NA | NA | TRBV7-9 | TGTGCCAGCAGCTTAGAGAGCGATCAGCCCCAGCATTTT | CASSLESDQPQHF
TRBJ2-2 | NA | NA | TRBV6-4 | TGTGCCAGCAGTACCGGGCCTATGGGCACCGGGGAGCTGTTTTTT | CASSTGPMGTGELFF
TRBJ1-4 | NA | TRBD1 | TRBV6-5 | TGTGCCAGCAGGACGGGACAGGGGGCATGGAAACTGTTTTTT | CASRTGQGAWKLFF
TRBJ2-3 | NA | TRBD2 | TRBV4-1 | TGCGCCAGCAGCCAAGGGACTAGCGGAGACACAGATACGCAGTATTTT | CASSQGTSGDTDTQYF